This T cell receptor (beta chain) was sequenced during a study of glioma-infiltrating T cells. This clonotype has at least ten counts. Its antigen is undetermined. Using RNA template, CDR3s of TCR alpha and beta were amplified with iRepertoire arm-PCR. Input was 100-400 ng of tissue mRNA or PBMC total RNA. TCRdb recomputed calls from the multiplex PCR reads with MiXCR, one row per CDR3 protein. The data contain fewer than 200,000 distinct CDR3 sequences, more than 30% of them singletons. Study findings and constraints: CDR3 overlap between tissue and blood was very small. Non-neoplastic patients had below-expected tissue-blood divergence, while all gliomas exceeded expectation.

The sequence was collected from a human donor with low-grade glioma or glioblastoma, undergoing nonglioma brain surgery, or in good health (not recorded which). Material for sequencing was glioma tissue, nonneoplastic brain tissue, or PBMCs (not recorded which).

The CDR3 sequence: CASRTGGTEAFF. DNA for the CDR3: TGTGCCAGCAGAACAGGGGGCACTGAAGCTTTCTTT. The chain joins TRBV3-1 to TRBJ1-1, with 8 bases that match TRBD1. Trimming at V came to 6 bases and at J to 4 bases, leaving 1 base not matched to a gene. The V gene's germline CDR1 is LGHDT and CDR2 YNNKEL (reference sequence). The CDR3 has 12 residues. The whole variable domain, filled in from reference TRBV3-1 and TRBJ1-1, reads DTAVSQTPKYLVTQMGNDKSIKCEQNLGHDTMYWYKQDSKKFLKIMFSYNNKELIINETVPNRFSPKSPDKAHLNLHINSLELGDSAVYFCASRTGGTEAFFGQGTRLTVV.